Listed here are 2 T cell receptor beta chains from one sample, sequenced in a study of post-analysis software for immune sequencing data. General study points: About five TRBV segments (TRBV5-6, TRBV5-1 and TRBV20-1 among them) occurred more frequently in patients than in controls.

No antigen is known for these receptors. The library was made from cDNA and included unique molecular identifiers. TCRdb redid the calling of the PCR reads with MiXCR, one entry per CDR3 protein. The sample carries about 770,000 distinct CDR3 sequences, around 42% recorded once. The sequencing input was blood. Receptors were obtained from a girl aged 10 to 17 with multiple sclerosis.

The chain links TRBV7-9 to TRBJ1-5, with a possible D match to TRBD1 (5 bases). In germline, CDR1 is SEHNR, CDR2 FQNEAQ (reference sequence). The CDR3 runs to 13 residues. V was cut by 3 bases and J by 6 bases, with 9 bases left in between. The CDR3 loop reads CASSFGHGQPQHF. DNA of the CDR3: TGTGCCAGCAGCTTCGGACACGGTCAGCCCCAGCATTTT.

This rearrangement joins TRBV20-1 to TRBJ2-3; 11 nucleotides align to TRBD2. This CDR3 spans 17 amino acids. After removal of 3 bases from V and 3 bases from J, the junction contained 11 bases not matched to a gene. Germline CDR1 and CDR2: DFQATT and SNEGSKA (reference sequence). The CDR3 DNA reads TGCAGTGCTAGCAGTCAGCTAGCGGGAGGTGTAACAGATACGCAGTATTTT. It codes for CSASSQLAGGVTDTQYF.